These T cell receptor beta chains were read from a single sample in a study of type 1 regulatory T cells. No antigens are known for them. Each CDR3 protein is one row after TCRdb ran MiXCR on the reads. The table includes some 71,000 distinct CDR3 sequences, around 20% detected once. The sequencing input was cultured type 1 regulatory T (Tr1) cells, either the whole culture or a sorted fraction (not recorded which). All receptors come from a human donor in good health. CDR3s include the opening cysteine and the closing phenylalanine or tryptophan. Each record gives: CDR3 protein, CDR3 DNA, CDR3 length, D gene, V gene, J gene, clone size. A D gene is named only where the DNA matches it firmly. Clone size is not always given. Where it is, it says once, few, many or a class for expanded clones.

CASSEKGLSSYNEQFF	TGTGCCAGCAGCGAGAAAGGATTGAGCTCCTACAATGAGCAGTTCTTC	16	.	TRBV7-2	TRBJ2-1	.
CASSLRFRTSSTDTQYF	TGTGCCAGCAGTTTACGGTTTAGGACTAGTTCGACAGATACGCAGTATTTT	17	TRBD2	TRBV27	TRBJ2-3	few
CASSFSENSPLHF	TGCGCCAGCAGCTTCTCAGAGAATTCACCCCTCCACTTT	13	.	TRBV5-1	TRBJ1-6	many
CASSVAPRVTQDEQYF	TGTGCCAGCAGCGTAGCTCCGCGGGTGACTCAGGACGAGCAGTACTTC	16	.	TRBV9	TRBJ2-7	.
CASRQTGTSYNEQFF	TGCGCCAGCAGACAGACTGGGACCTCCTACAATGAGCAGTTCTTC	15	.	TRBV5-1	TRBJ2-1	many
CSARVLAGGPGNIQYF	TGCAGTGCCAGAGTTTTAGCGGGAGGGCCCGGGAACATTCAGTACTTC	16	TRBD2	TRBV20-1	TRBJ2-4	medium-sized
CASSSGLAGTYEQYF	TGTGCCAGCAGCTCCGGACTAGCGGGAACCTACGAGCAGTACTTC	15	TRBD2	TRBV7-9	TRBJ2-7	few
CASSQWTGTGRINYGYTF	TGTGCCAGCAGCCAATGGACAGGGACAGGAAGGATTAACTATGGCTACACCTTC	18	TRBD1	TRBV3-1	TRBJ1-2	.
CSASNRGRGGYGYTF	TGCAGTGCTAGTAACAGGGGCAGGGGCGGCTATGGCTACACCTTC	15	TRBD1	TRBV20-1	TRBJ1-2	few
CASSLEGLQPQHF	TGTGCCAGCAGTTTAGAAGGGCTACAGCCCCAGCATTTT	13	.	TRBV12-3/TRBV12-4	TRBJ1-5	.
CSVEQNTGELFF	TGCAGCGTTGAACAGAACACCGGGGAGCTGTTTTTT	12	.	TRBV29-1	TRBJ2-2	.
CASSLAASGRTGELFF	TGTGCCAGCAGCTTGGCGGCTAGCGGGAGAACCGGGGAGCTGTTTTTT	16	TRBD2	TRBV5-4	TRBJ2-2	.
CASSLGGRRDEKLFF	TGTGCCAGCAGCTTAGGGGGCAGGAGGGATGAAAAACTGTTTTTT	15	.	TRBV7-8	TRBJ1-4	.
CASSLTSSSYNEQFF	TGTGCCAGCAGCCTGACTTCGAGCTCCTACAATGAGCAGTTCTTC	15	.	TRBV7-3	TRBJ2-1	few
CASSPGLANLEQFF	TGTGCCAGCAGCCCGGGACTAGCGAACTTGGAGCAGTTCTTC	14	TRBD2	TRBV7-8	TRBJ2-1	.
CASSPSLAGDTEAFF	TGTGCCAGCTCACCATCTCTCGCGGGTGACACTGAAGCTTTCTTT	15	.	TRBV18	TRBJ1-1	few
CSARETLYEQYF	TGCAGTGCTAGAGAGACCCTCTACGAGCAGTACTTC	12	.	TRBV20-1	TRBJ2-7	.
CAISEPNLGGDEQFF	TGTGCCATCAGTGAGCCAAATCTGGGGGGAGATGAGCAGTTCTTC	15	.	TRBV10-3	TRBJ2-1	.
CSAREAGASYNEQFF	TGCAGTGCTAGAGAGGCGGGAGCGTCCTACAATGAGCAGTTCTTC	15	TRBD2	TRBV20-1	TRBJ2-1	many
CASSQSIAGKETQFF	TGTGCCAGCAGCCAAAGCATAGCGGGAAAAGAGACCCAGTTCTTC	15	TRBD2	TRBV4-2	TRBJ2-1	.
CASSPGLVHAKNIQYF	TGCGCCAGCAGTCCCGGACTAGTCCACGCCAAAAACATTCAGTACTTC	16	TRBD2	TRBV5-1	TRBJ2-4	.
CASSRDRGYGYTF	TGTGCCAGCAGTCGGGACAGGGGCTATGGCTACACCTTC	13	TRBD1	TRBV12-3/TRBV12-4	TRBJ1-2	.
CSAPLAGSYNEQFF	TGCAGTGCTCCACTAGCGGGGTCCTACAATGAGCAGTTCTTC	14	TRBD2	TRBV20-1	TRBJ2-1	many
CASSLVQGAGGYTF	TGCGCCAGCAGCTTGGTCCAGGGGGCTGGAGGCTACACCTTC	14	TRBD1	TRBV5-1	TRBJ1-2	.
CASSSGQGLEKLFF	TGCGCCAGCAGTTCCGGACAGGGTTTGGAAAAACTGTTTTTT	14	TRBD1	TRBV5-1	TRBJ1-4	few
CAAGGGDIQYF	TGTGCCGCGGGCGGGGGGGACATTCAGTACTTC	11	TRBD2	TRBV24-1	TRBJ2-4	few
CASRSGVFSNQPQHF	TGTGCCAGCAGGTCAGGGGTTTTTAGCAATCAGCCCCAGCATTTT	15	.	TRBV28	TRBJ1-5	few
CASSVGQGGLAGFQETQYF	TGTGCCAGCAGCGTAGGGCAGGGCGGACTAGCGGGTTTCCAAGAGACCCAGTACTTC	19	TRBD2	TRBV9	TRBJ2-5	.
CASSWGSSYEQYF	TGTGCCAGCAGTTGGGGGAGCTCCTACGAGCAGTACTTC	13	.	TRBV28	TRBJ2-7	few
CASSSTRSGNTGELFF	TGTGCCAGCAGTTCGACAAGGAGCGGGAACACCGGGGAGCTGTTTTTT	16	.	TRBV6-5	TRBJ2-2	.
CASSARAGFYNEQFF	TGCGCCAGCAGCGCCCGAGCGGGATTCTACAATGAGCAGTTCTTC	15	TRBD2	TRBV5-1	TRBJ2-1	few
CASISRSSAPLHTGEPFF	TGTGCCAGCATCTCCCGGTCGAGCGCGCCTCTACACACCGGGGAGCCGTTTTTT	18	.	TRBV7-2	TRBJ2-2	.
CASRRPQGYGYTF	TGTGCCAGCAGACGCCCTCAGGGTTATGGCTACACCTTC	13	.	TRBV28	TRBJ1-2	.
CSARAGGQPQHF	TGCAGTGCTAGAGCGGGGGGTCAGCCCCAGCATTTT	12	.	TRBV20-1	TRBJ1-5	many
CSARGTALGPQHF	TGCAGTGCTAGAGGGACAGCCCTAGGGCCCCAGCATTTT	13	.	TRBV20-1	TRBJ1-5	medium-sized
CASSFGRSTDTQYF	TGTGCCAGCAGTTTTGGGCGGAGCACAGATACGCAGTATTTT	14	.	TRBV12-3/TRBV12-4	TRBJ2-3	.
CASSERGGYTF	TGTGCCAGCAGTGAACGGGGAGGCTACACCTTC	11	.	TRBV2	TRBJ1-2	.
CASSVGFSGANVLTF	TGTGCCAGTAGTGTCGGCTTCTCTGGGGCCAACGTCCTGACTTTC	15	.	TRBV19	TRBJ2-6	.
CASSPLVGYTEAFF	TGTGCCAGCTCACCACTAGTAGGATACACTGAAGCTTTCTTT	14	.	TRBV18	TRBJ1-1	.
CASSPGLASDTQYF	TGTGCCAGCAGCCCCGGACTAGCATCAGATACGCAGTATTTT	14	TRBD2	TRBV6-5	TRBJ2-3	few
CASRTSSGSYEQYF	TGTGCCAGCAGAACATCTAGCGGGAGCTACGAGCAGTACTTC	14	TRBD2	TRBV7-2	TRBJ2-7	.
CSAGAGTGSETQYF	TGCAGTGCTGGGGCCGGGACAGGTTCAGAGACCCAGTACTTC	14	TRBD1	TRBV20-1	TRBJ2-5	.
CASSFSDNEQFF	TGCGCCAGCAGCTTCAGTGACAATGAGCAGTTCTTC	12	.	TRBV5-1	TRBJ2-1	few
CSANLLAGQETQYF	TGCAGTGCTAACTTACTAGCGGGACAAGAGACCCAGTACTTC	14	TRBD2	TRBV20-1	TRBJ2-5	few
CASGPQPGLGEKLFF	TGTGCCAGCGGTCCCCAGCCGGGACTCGGGGAAAAACTGTTTTTT	15	.	TRBV27	TRBJ1-4	few
CASSEGRTNGYTF	TGTGCCAGCAGTGAAGGACGTACCAATGGCTACACCTTC	13	.	TRBV25-1	TRBJ1-2	.
CASSLAPGMLETQYF	TGCGCCAGCAGCTTGGCCCCAGGAATGTTGGAGACCCAGTACTTC	15	.	TRBV5-1	TRBJ2-5	few
CSATKGTTPYNEQFF	TGCAGTGCGACAAAGGGGACTACCCCATACAATGAGCAGTTCTTC	15	TRBD2	TRBV20-1	TRBJ2-1	few
CASSEAVGGYSNQPQHF	TGTGCCAGCAGTGAAGCGGTTGGGGGTTATAGCAATCAGCCCCAGCATTTT	17	.	TRBV6-1	TRBJ1-5	few
CSARLATRRDTQYF	TGCAGTGCTAGACTAGCTACACGGCGGGATACGCAGTATTTT	14	.	TRBV20-1	TRBJ2-3	.
CASSAPGLIYEQYF	TGTGCCAGCAGTGCCCCGGGACTCATCTACGAGCAGTACTTC	14	.	TRBV28	TRBJ2-7	few
CASSLAQSGVDGELFF	TGTGCCAGCAGCTTAGCGCAGTCGGGGGTTGACGGGGAGCTGTTTTTT	16	.	TRBV7-2	TRBJ2-2	medium-sized
CASQGQANYEQYF	TGTGCCAGCCAAGGACAGGCGAACTACGAGCAGTACTTC	13	TRBD1	TRBV11-2	TRBJ2-7	few
CASSDRGSDTQYF	TGTGCCAGCAGTGACAGGGGATCAGATACGCAGTATTTT	13	.	TRBV2	TRBJ2-3	.
CASSLVAGTEYGYTF	TGTGCCAGCAGCTTAGTCGCCGGGACAGAATATGGCTACACCTTC	15	TRBD1	TRBV7-2	TRBJ1-2	few
CAISGQGVYEQYF	TGTGCCATCAGCGGACAGGGGGTCTACGAGCAGTACTTC	13	TRBD1	TRBV10-3	TRBJ2-7	few
CSARDPWREGPPNEQFF	TGCAGTGCTAGAGATCCCTGGCGGGAGGGCCCTCCCAATGAGCAGTTCTTC	17	TRBD2	TRBV20-1	TRBJ2-1	.
CSARRQGTSLAF	TGCAGTGCTCGACGACAGGGGACCAGCTTGGCCTTC	12	TRBD1	TRBV20-1	TRBJ1-2	few